A single sample is the source of the 20 T cell receptor beta chains below, sequenced in a study of blood T cell repertoires in COVID-19. Measured with immunoSEQ multiplex PCR; TCRdb has only the in-frame clones, and not every one. Among about 96,000 clones, around 90% were seen once, and the ten largest hold more than 3.5%. The sample was peripheral blood. These receptors were collected from a human donor with COVID-19, enrolled during active disease. The donor label of this sample is uncertain.

This sequence joins TRBV7-9 and TRBJ1-1; TRBD1 is a possible D gene (5 bases). V gave up 5 bases and J gave up 4 bases, with 11 bases separating them. CDR3 length: 13 amino acids. Germline CDR1 is SEHNR and CDR2 is FQNEAQ (reference sequence). This CDR3 reads CASSNDRGTEAFF. The CDR3, as DNA: TGTGCCAGCAGCAATGACAGAGGCACTGAAGCTTTCTTT.

This chain's CDR3 is CASSVAREGYTF. The DNA for the CDR3 is TGTGCCAGCAGTGTCGCTCGTGAGGGCTACACCTTC. This chain links TRBV2 with TRBJ1-2; D unresolved. The V end lost 4 bases, the J end lost 8 bases, and 11 bases lay between the germline ends. Germline V gene lookup returns CDR1 SNHLY and CDR2 FYNNEI. The CDR3 runs 12 residues.

CDR3 in DNA: TGTGCCAGCAGCCCATTTAGCGGGGGGGCCGACGGGGAGCTGTTTTTT. This translates into CASSPFSGGADGELFF. The chain joins TRBV9 to TRBJ2-2, with 11 bases lining up with TRBD2. V dropped 4 bases and J dropped 7; count of bases not matched to a gene: 9. CDR1 is SGDLS and CDR2 is YYNGEE in the germline V gene. CDR3 length equals 16 residues.

This chain links TRBV7-6 with TRBJ1-6; possible D gene TRBD1, 6 bases. The germline V and J ends were trimmed by 2 bases and 7 bases, with 12 bases remaining between them. This CDR3 is built from 15 residues. CDR1 is SGHVS and CDR2 is FNYEAQ in the germline V gene. DNA for the CDR3: TGTGCCAGCAGCTTAACCCGGGGACAAAATTCACCCCTCCACTTT. This translates into CASSLTRGQNSPLHF.

This clone was seen only a few times. Its ends do not fully match the called genes, so a read error is possible. This rearrangement joins TRBV13 to TRBJ1-1; 11 bases match TRBD1. The germline CDR1 and CDR2 sequences are PRHDT and FYEKMQ (reference sequence). This CDR3 contains 15 residues. CDR3 residues: CPSSFGGQGGTEAFF. CDR3 bases: TGTCCCAGCAGCTTCGGGGGACAGGGGGGGACTGAAGCTTTCTTT.

CDR3 residues: CASETSGGYNEQFF. The CDR3 DNA is TGTGCCAGCGAAACTAGCGGGGGGTACAATGAGCAGTTCTTC. The chain couples TRBV6-5 to TRBJ2-1; 12 bases line up with TRBD2. In germline, CDR1 is MNHEY, CDR2 SVGAGI. The J segment lost 4 bases and the V segment lost 8 bases, leaving 3 bases of the junction unmatched. This CDR3 region has 14 residues.

V is TRBV5-3 and J is TRBJ1-2, with 9 bases matching TRBD1. TRBV5-3 is designated an ORF whose function remains uncertain. V lost 4 bases, J lost 2 bases, and 12 bases stayed unmatched. The CDR3 extends over 17 amino acids. The CDR3 protein is CARSGDREDRVNYGYTF. In DNA form, the CDR3 reads TGTGCCAGAAGCGGGGACAGGGAAGACCGCGTCAACTATGGCTACACCTTC.

This clone appeared a single time. This chain uses TRBV27 with TRBJ2-1; 13 bases are shared with TRBD2. This CDR3 region has 16 residues. The germline gives CDR1 MNHEY, CDR2 SMNVEV (reference sequence). V lost 6 bases to trimming and J lost 6 bases; unmatched junction nucleotides: 8. CDR3 loop: CASSLRTSGSLNEQFF. The CDR3 nucleotides read TGTGCCAGCAGCTTGAGGACTAGCGGGAGTCTCAATGAGCAGTTCTTC.

The chain is built from TRBV6-5 and TRBJ2-7; 10 bases are shared with TRBD2. There are 15 residues in the CDR3. V was clipped by 4 bases and J by 6 bases; unmatched bases: 9. From germline, CDR1 is MNHEY and CDR2 SVGAGI. CDR3 residues: CASSSPSGRRSEQYF. CDR3 in DNA: TGTGCCAGCAGTTCTCCTAGCGGGAGAAGGAGCGAGCAGTACTTC.

The chain uses TRBV27 and TRBJ1-1, with a possible D match to TRBD1 (5 bases). Germline CDR1 and CDR2: MNHEY and SMNVEV (reference sequence). This CDR3 has 14 residues. The germline V and J ends were trimmed by 6 bases and 1 base, with 12 bases remaining between them. CDR3 amino acids: CASRNSGGNTEAFF. The CDR3 DNA reads as TGTGCCAGCAGAAACAGCGGGGGGAACACTGAAGCTTTCTTT.

The chain recombines TRBV3-1 (or the pseudogene TRBV3-2) with TRBJ2-1; 7 bases map to TRBD2. With V trimmed by 0 bases and J by 6 bases, 8 bases remained unmatched. Per germline, CDR1 LGHDT and CDR2 YNNKEL (reference sequence). The CDR3 runs to 16 residues. Here the CDR3 reads CASSQDVASGLNEQFF. DNA of the CDR3: TGTGCCAGCAGCCAAGATGTCGCTAGCGGACTCAATGAGCAGTTCTTC.

The chain carries TRBV5-1 and TRBJ1-2; 9 nucleotides line up with TRBD1. The J segment lost 4 bases and the V segment lost 8 bases, leaving 12 bases of the junction unmatched. Germline V CDR1 and CDR2: SGHRS, YFSETQ. This CDR3 comprises 15 residues. In DNA form, the CDR3 reads TGCGCCAGAGTAGTACGGACAGGGGAACTCTATGGCTACACCTTC. Protein sequence: CARVVRTGELYGYTF.

Here the CDR3 reads CASSRLPGQGADTQYF. CDR3 nucleotides: TGTGCCAGCAGCCGTTTACCGGGACAGGGGGCAGATACGCAGTATTTT. The chain recombines TRBV11-2 with TRBJ2-3; 11 bases align to TRBD1. V shed 5 bases, J shed 4 bases, and the junction held 8 bases outside the gene matches. Germline V gene sequence: CDR1 SGHAT, CDR2 FQNNGV. This CDR3 is built from 16 residues.

The chain has TRBV5-1 and TRBJ1-2; 7 nucleotides align to TRBD1. Unmatched junction bases numbered 1, after V lost 0 bases and J lost 2 bases. The CDR3 runs 14 residues. CDR1 is SGHRS, CDR2 YFSETQ, per germline. The DNA of the CDR3 is TGCGCCAGCAGCTTGGCGACAGGGAACTATGGCTACACCTTC. Amino acids: CASSLATGNYGYTF.

V and J are TRBV4-1 and TRBJ2-7; tentative D call: TRBD1 (6 bases). Trimming pared 0 bases from V and 0 bases from J, leaving 12 bases between. Germline V gives CDR1 MGHRA, CDR2 YSYEKL. The CDR3 totals 16 residues. The CDR3 region has the DNA TGCGCCAGCAGCCAAGATGTCAAGGGACACTCCTACGAGCAGTACTTC. Its protein is CASSQDVKGHSYEQYF.

This rearrangement joins TRBV5-1 to TRBJ2-1, with D hard to call. CDR3 length: 13 residues. The germline V and J ends were trimmed by 0 bases and 5 bases, with 6 bases remaining between them. Looked up from germline, CDR1 is SGHRS and CDR2 is YFSETQ. The CDR3 is CASSLAPNNEQFF. The CDR3, as DNA: TGCGCCAGCAGCTTGGCCCCTAACAATGAGCAGTTCTTC.

V usage is TRBV2 and J usage is TRBJ2-7; 11 bases are a match to TRBD2. CDR1 is SNHLY, CDR2 FYNNEI, per germline. The V segment lost 8 bases and the J segment 2 bases; nucleotides outside the gene matches: 2. The CDR3 runs 13 residues. The CDR3 DNA reads TGTGCCAGCGGGACTAGCGGCGCCTACGAGCAGTACTTC. This sequence encodes CASGTSGAYEQYF. Together with reference TRBV2 and TRBJ2-7, the CDR3 gives the full variable domain: EPEVTQTPSHQVTQMGQEVILRCVPISNHLYFYWYRQILGQKVEFLVSFYNNEISEKSEIFDDQFSVERPDGSNFTLKIRSTKLEDSAMYFCASGTSGAYEQYFGPGTRLTVT.

This chain connects TRBV18 to TRBJ1-3, with D unresolved. V was cut by 0 bases and J by 0 bases, with 18 bases left in between. The CDR3 loop spans 19 amino acids. Germline values: CDR1 KGHSH, CDR2 LQKENI. CDR3 DNA: TGTGCCAGCTCACCACCGGTACTTTTGCGTACAGTCTCTGGAAACACCATATATTTT. Its protein product is CASSPPVLLRTVSGNTIYF.

The chain employs TRBV5-1 and TRBJ2-3; TRBD2 matches 10 bases. Germline lookup yields CDR1 SGHRS and CDR2 YFSETQ. There are 16 residues in the CDR3. Trimming at V came to 3 bases and at J to 0 bases, leaving 4 bases not matched to a gene. CDR3 sequence: CASSWGSGGSTDTQYF. The CDR3 DNA is TGCGCCAGCAGCTGGGGTAGCGGGGGGAGCACAGATACGCAGTATTTT.

The chain combines TRBV5-1 with TRBJ2-3; 9 nucleotides match TRBD1. V dropped 3 bases and J dropped 4; count of bases not matched to a gene: 12. This CDR3 region has 17 residues. Germline-derived CDR1 and CDR2 are SGHRS and YFSETQ. The DNA for the CDR3 is TGCGCCAGCAGCTCGGACCGATTGGACAGGGGCGCAGATACGCAGTATTTT. Translated: CASSSDRLDRGADTQYF.